This T cell receptor beta chain was identified in a study of post-analysis software for immune sequencing data. Included in the TCR beta cDNA libraries were unique molecular identifiers. TCRdb reprocessed the PCR reads via MiXCR and lists one record per CDR3 protein. This repertoire shows about 810,000 distinct CDR3 sequences, approximately 53% found once; its top ten account for 4% to 5.5%. Study conclusions and caveats: TRBV5-6, TRBV5-1 and TRBV20-1 were among 4 or 5 TRBV segments more frequent in patients than controls.

On this clonotype itself: Its antigen remains unknown.

Trimming removed 4 bases at V and 5 bases at J, with 22 bases between. The CDR3 totals 16 residues. Germline V lookup: CDR1 SGHRS, CDR2 YFSETQ. The sample comprised blood. This clonotype was obtained from a girl aged 5 to 17 with multiple sclerosis. The chain couples TRBV5-1 to TRBJ2-7, with D perhaps TRBD2 (7 bases). CDR3 coding DNA: TGCGCCAGCAGCCCCTTTCGAGGCGGGAGACAGGACGAGCAGTACTTC. Amino acids: CASSPFRGGRQDEQYF. Drawing the rest from reference TRBV5-1 and TRBJ2-7, the complete variable domain is KAGVTQTPRYLIKTRGQQVTLSCSPISGHRSVSWYQQTPGQGLQFLFEYFSETQRNKGNFPGRFSGRQFSNSRSEMNVSTLELGDSALYLCASSPFRGGRQDEQYFGPGTRLTVT.